These 5 T cell receptor beta chains were all obtained from the same sample, sequenced in a study of post-analysis software for immune sequencing data. The study's findings and limits: TRBV5-6, TRBV5-1 and TRBV20-1 were among roughly five TRBV segments more frequent in patients than controls.

The antigens these receptors bind are not known. TCR beta cDNA libraries had unique molecular identifiers. TCRdb re-derived calls from the PCR reads in MiXCR, one entry per CDR3 protein. The table has about 770,000 distinct CDR3 sequences, just over 45% seen once; the top ten hold just under 5%. What was sequenced was blood. These receptors originate from a girl aged 10-17 years with multiple sclerosis.

The chain uses TRBV12-3 or TRBV12-4 and TRBJ2-1, with a tentative D call TRBD2 (6 bases). V was cut by 3 bases and J by 0 bases, with 12 bases left in between. This CDR3 spans 16 amino acids. In nucleotides, the CDR3 is TGTGCCAGCAGTTTGGTCGGGGACTCCTCCTACAATGAGCAGTTCTTC. This encodes CASSLVGDSSYNEQFF.

This rearrangement joins TRBV27 to TRBJ2-3; D gene unclear. V lost 8 bases and J 7 bases, leaving 13 bases between the germline ends. The CDR3 length is 12 residues. The germline CDR1 and CDR2 sequences are MNHEY and SMNVEV (reference sequence). The CDR3 reads CASRAGDHTQYF. The CDR3 DNA reads TGTGCCAGCCGGGCTGGGGATCATACGCAGTATTTT.

This sequence joins TRBV5-1 and TRBJ2-1, with 8 bases fitting TRBD2. Per germline, CDR1 SGHRS and CDR2 YFSETQ. The CDR3 has 15 amino acids. V shed 3 bases and J 8 bases; nucleotides not matched to a gene: 10. The CDR3 DNA follows: TGCGCCAGCAGCTCCGTGGGTAGCGGGGACCATGAGCAGTTCTTC. As protein: CASSSVGSGDHEQFF. The variable domain in full, completed from reference TRBV5-1 and TRBJ2-1, reads KAGVTQTPRYLIKTRGQQVTLSCSPISGHRSVSWYQQTPGQGLQFLFEYFSETQRNKGNFPGRFSGRQFSNSRSEMNVSTLELGDSALYLCASSSVGSGDHEQFFGPGTRLTVL.

This clonotype has only a few counts. The CDR3: CASSLGDSSNTGELFF. CDR3 bases: TGTGCCAGCAGTTTAGGGGACAGCTCGAACACCGGGGAGCTGTTTTTT. The J gene is TRBJ2-2, the V gene TRBV12-3 or TRBV12-4, with 7 bases fitting TRBD1. CDR3 size: 16 residues. V shed 1 base, J shed 0 bases, and the junction held 2 bases outside the gene matches.

V usage is TRBV18 and J usage is TRBJ2-3, with 7 bases that match TRBD2. The CDR3 has 16 residues. Germline CDR1 KGHSH, CDR2 LQKENI. V dropped 0 bases and J dropped 2; count of bases not matched to a gene: 5. The CDR3 DNA sequence: TGTGCCAGCTCACCACCGGCGGGAGTTTTCACAGATACGCAGTATTTT. Translating gives CASSPPAGVFTDTQYF.